The subject of this entry is one T cell receptor beta chain. Its cognate antigen is unknown. This record comes from a study of T cell responses to AZD1222 COVID-19 vaccine. Generated by immunoSEQ multiplex PCR, the TCRdb table keeps only in-frame clones and is missing some. The sample includes 150,000 to 200,000 clones, 80% to 95% of them seen just once. Study-level results: The span of vaccine-associated CD4 TCRs extended across spike, with dominance at 160-218 and 743-854. Spike-specific TCR breadth and depth grew following two AZD1222 doses. Among the donors, most were white British and more were female, and clonal diversity was possibly underestimated. Repertoires were sampled only after the peak T cell response.

The CDR3 covers 16 residues. The germline V and J ends were trimmed by 3 bases and 5 bases, with 14 bases remaining between them. Per germline, CDR1 LNHDA and CDR2 SQIVND (reference sequence). This chain joins TRBV19 and TRBJ1-6; unclear D gene. The source is an adult who received the AZD1222 COVID-19 vaccine. The source material was peripheral blood, sampled 28 days after the second AZD1222 dose. The CDR3 DNA is TGTGCCAGTAGTATTGGGGTCTTGCGGGATAATTCACCCCTCCACTTT. Amino acid sequence: CASSIGVLRDNSPLHF. Combining the CDR3 with reference TRBV19 and TRBJ1-6 gives the whole variable domain DGGITQSPKYLFRKEGQNVTLSCEQNLNHDAMYWYRQDPGQGLRLIYYSQIVNDFQKGDIAEGYSVSREKKESFPLTVTSAQKNPTAFYLCASSIGVLRDNSPLHFGNGTRLTVT.